The next 8 T cell receptor beta chains were all read from a single sample in a study of T-cell memory formation after mild COVID-19. Via MiXCR, TCRdb re-called the 5' RACE reads, giving one row per CDR3 protein. The table has around 300,000 distinct CDR3 sequences, roughly 15% seen once; the top ten hold around a fifth. Input material: PBMCs or a T cell subset sorted from them (not recorded which). These receptors originate from a man between 18 and 35 years old who had mild COVID-19 (a few samples of this study predate the infection). Cell type and time point are not known.

The chain joins TRBV6-4 to TRBJ2-3; D is ambiguous. Trimming stripped 3 bases from V and 8 bases from J, with 12 bases between. Germline V gene sequence: CDR1 MRHNA, CDR2 SNTAGT. CDR3 length: 13 amino acids. The chain's CDR3 is CASSESLRTTQYF. The CDR3 nucleotides read TGTGCCAGCAGTGAATCACTCCGGACTACGCAGTATTTT.

The chain recombines TRBV5-1 with TRBJ2-7, with 7 bases matching TRBD2. CDR3 length: 14 residues. With V trimmed by 2 bases and J by 4 bases, 6 bases remained unmatched. Germline loops: CDR1 SGHRS, CDR2 YFSETQ. The CDR3 region is CASSFAGRGYEQYF. Written as DNA, the CDR3 is TGCGCCAGCAGCTTTGCGGGGCGGGGGTACGAGCAGTACTTC. The complete variable domain, with remaining parts taken from reference TRBV5-1 and TRBJ2-7, reads KAGVTQTPRYLIKTRGQQVTLSCSPISGHRSVSWYQQTPGQGLQFLFEYFSETQRNKGNFPGRFSGRQFSNSRSEMNVSTLELGDSALYLCASSFAGRGYEQYFGPGTRLTVT.

This clonotype was detected a few times. CDR3 in DNA: TGCGCCAGCAGCCCGGGACAGCGACCCTACGAGCAGTACTTC. Translated: CASSPGQRPYEQYF. The chain couples TRBV5-1 to TRBJ2-7, with 7 bases aligning to TRBD1. The CDR3 has 14 amino acids. The germline gives CDR1 SGHRS, CDR2 YFSETQ. V lost 4 bases, J lost 2 bases, and 6 bases stayed unmatched.

The chain uses TRBV7-2 and TRBJ2-5, with 7 bases identical to TRBD2. CDR1 and CDR2 from the germline V gene are SGHTA and FQGNSA. The CDR3 is 15 amino acids. The V segment lost 3 bases and the J segment 5 bases; nucleotides outside the gene matches: 9. CDR3 in DNA: TGTGCCAGCAGCTTCGGCGGGGAGGGGTGGGAGACCCAGTACTTC. Its translation: CASSFGGEGWETQYF.

The rearrangement joins TRBV12-3 or TRBV12-4 to TRBJ2-3, with D unclear. CDR3 length: 16 residues. Trimming left V 6 bases short and J 4 bases short, with 20 bases between. CDR3 in DNA: TGTGCCAGCAGCCTTCAAAGACCCCCTTGGCCAGATACGCAGTATTTT. The encoded protein is CASSLQRPPWPDTQYF.

The gene calls are TRBV7-9 and TRBJ2-1; no firm D call. Trimming removed 6 bases at V and 4 bases at J, with 10 bases between. The CDR3 has 13 amino acids. Germline lookup yields CDR1 SEHNR and CDR2 FQNEAQ (reference sequence). The CDR3 nucleotides read TGTGCCAGCAGTCCCCCAGGTTACAATGAGCAGTTCTTC. Translated, it gives CASSPPGYNEQFF.

The rearrangement uses TRBV6-5 and TRBJ2-7; TRBD1 matches 10 bases. The CDR3 covers 13 residues. With 5 bases clipped from V and 3 bases from J, the junction kept 1 base outside the gene matches. Germline V gene data show CDR1 as MNHEY and CDR2 as SVGAGI. CDR3 in DNA: TGTGCCAGCAGTCGGGACAGGGGCTACGAGCAGTACGTC. Residues: CASSRDRGYEQYV.

This clonotype appeared many times. The DNA of the CDR3 is TGTGCCAGCAGCTTACAAGCGGGGGGGCGGGATGAGCAGTTCTTC. This codes for CASSLQAGGRDEQFF. The V and J genes are TRBV7-3 and TRBJ2-1; 10 nucleotides line up with TRBD2. The V and J ends lost 2 bases and 8 bases, in that order; junction bases with no gene match: 6. Looked up from germline, CDR1 is SGHTA and CDR2 is FQGTGA. The CDR3 length is 15 residues. Variable domain in full (rest from reference TRBV7-3 and TRBJ2-1): GAGVSQTPSNKVTEKGKYVELRCDPISGHTALYWYRQSLGQGPEFLIYFQGTGAADDSGLPNDRFFAVRPEGSVSTLKIQRTERGDSAVYLCASSLQAGGRDEQFFGPGTRLTVL.